This T cell receptor beta chain stems from a study of shared clonotypes between healthy human individuals. Unmatched junction bases numbered 7, after V lost 6 bases and J lost 5 bases. The CDR3 consists of 15 residues. Germline V lookup: CDR1 MRHNA, CDR2 SNTAGT. The protocol was immunoSEQ multiplex PCR, while the TCRdb copy is restricted to in-frame clones and leaves out a portion. The sample consists of roughly 530,000 clones, 90% to 96% of them appearing once. Sample: naive CD4+ T cells sorted from blood. Stated subset: CD45RA+ positively selected. This chain joins TRBV6-4 and TRBJ1-6, with 7 bases identical to TRBD1. The receptor comes from a woman between 25 and 40 years old in good health. The CDR3 bases are TGTGCCAGCAGCCTACGACAGGGAGATAATTCACCCCTCCACTTT. Its translation: CASSLRQGDNSPLHF.